A selection of T cell receptor beta chains follows, all from one sample in a study of T cells in Graves' hyperthyroidism and ophthalmopathy. MiXCR, applied by TCRdb to the multiplex PCR reads, yields one record per CDR3 protein. The sample yields around 350,000 distinct CDR3 sequences, about 14% seen once. The sample comprised blood. Receptor source: a woman in her twenties or thirties with Graves' ophthalmopathy. The CDR3 runs from the conserved cysteine through the conserved F or W. Each record gives: J gene, D gene, clone size, V gene, CDR3 DNA, CDR3 protein. D genes are given only for firm matches. The size of a clone is reported for some rows only, either as once, few or many, or as a class for expanded clones.

J gene: TRBJ1-5
D gene: TRBD1
clone size: NA
V gene: TRBV20-1
CDR3 DNA: TGCAGTGCTAGTGCCGGGACAGGGGCCTTCAATCAGCCCCAGCATTTT
CDR3 protein: CSASAGTGAFNQPQHF

J gene: TRBJ1-1
D gene: TRBD1
clone size: many
V gene: TRBV6-1
CDR3 DNA: TGTGCCAGCAAAACGGACAGGGGGAACACTGAAGCTTTCTTT
CDR3 protein: CASKTDRGNTEAFF

J gene: TRBJ2-6
D gene: TRBD2
clone size: many
V gene: TRBV10-3
CDR3 DNA: TGTGCCATCAGTGAGAGGTCGATCGGGGGGTCTGGGGCCAACGTCCTGACTTTC
CDR3 protein: CAISERSIGGSGANVLTF

J gene: TRBJ1-4
D gene: NA
clone size: many
V gene: TRBV5-1
CDR3 DNA: TGCGCCAGCAGCTATACACAGGGCCGTGAAAAACTGTTTTTT
CDR3 protein: CASSYTQGREKLFF

J gene: TRBJ2-1
D gene: NA
clone size: NA
V gene: TRBV2
CDR3 DNA: TGTGCCAGCAGTTTTCGACAACAGGGAAGACCTTACAATGAGCAGTTCTTC
CDR3 protein: CASSFRQQGRPYNEQFF

J gene: TRBJ2-5
D gene: TRBD1
clone size: NA
V gene: TRBV6-9
CDR3 DNA: TGTGCCAGCAGTTCCCCACGGGACAGGGGAGGTGAGACCCAGCACTTC
CDR3 protein: CASSSPRDRGGETQHF

J gene: TRBJ2-5
D gene: NA
clone size: few
V gene: TRBV7-6
CDR3 DNA: TGTGCCAGCAGCTTAGATCGGGGGCCAAAGCAAGAGACCCAGTACTTC
CDR3 protein: CASSLDRGPKQETQYF

J gene: TRBJ2-1
D gene: NA
clone size: NA
V gene: TRBV5-1
CDR3 DNA: TGCGCCAGCAGCTTGGTAGCAGGGGGGTGGGAGCAGTTCTTC
CDR3 protein: CASSLVAGGWEQFF

J gene: TRBJ2-1
D gene: NA
clone size: many
V gene: TRBV9
CDR3 DNA: TGTGCCAGCAGCGTACGGCCGAGCCTTTCCTACAATGAGCAGTTCTTC
CDR3 protein: CASSVRPSLSYNEQFF

J gene: TRBJ2-5
D gene: NA
clone size: many
V gene: TRBV2
CDR3 DNA: TGTGCCAGCAGCGCCCCTTTGGGGGAGACCCAGTACTTC
CDR3 protein: CASSAPLGETQYF

J gene: TRBJ2-1
D gene: NA
clone size: NA
V gene: TRBV6-1
CDR3 DNA: TGTGCCAGCAAGGAGGGGGCCTACAATGAGCAGTTCTTC
CDR3 protein: CASKEGAYNEQFF

J gene: TRBJ1-4
D gene: NA
clone size: NA
V gene: TRBV7-9
CDR3 DNA: TGTGCCAGCAGCTTAAGTCAGGTCGCAACTAATGAAAAACTGTTTTTT
CDR3 protein: CASSLSQVATNEKLFF

J gene: TRBJ2-7
D gene: TRBD1
clone size: many
V gene: TRBV25-1
CDR3 DNA: TGTGCCAGCAGTGATGGGACGGGACAGCAAACCTACGAGCAGTACTTC
CDR3 protein: CASSDGTGQQTYEQYF

J gene: TRBJ2-7
D gene: NA
clone size: many
V gene: TRBV12-3/TRBV12-4
CDR3 DNA: TGTGCCAGCAGTCAAACAGGGTCAAAGGGGGAGCAGTACTTC
CDR3 protein: CASSQTGSKGEQYF

J gene: TRBJ2-5
D gene: NA
clone size: many
V gene: TRBV20-1
CDR3 DNA: TGCAGTGCTACGTTTCGGCTTCAAGAGACCCAGTACTTC
CDR3 protein: CSATFRLQETQYF

J gene: TRBJ1-1
D gene: NA
clone size: many
V gene: TRBV9
CDR3 DNA: TGTGCCAGCAGCGTGGGAGTTATGAACACTGAAGCTTTCTTT
CDR3 protein: CASSVGVMNTEAFF

J gene: TRBJ2-7
D gene: NA
clone size: NA
V gene: TRBV19
CDR3 DNA: TGTGCCAGTAGTATAGGACGGCTGACAAGAAGGACGGGATACGAGCAGTACTTC
CDR3 protein: CASSIGRLTRRTGYEQYF

J gene: TRBJ2-4
D gene: TRBD2
clone size: NA
V gene: TRBV7-9
CDR3 DNA: TGTGCCAGCAGTTCTAGCGGGGGGGTTTCCAAAAACATTCAGTACTTC
CDR3 protein: CASSSSGGVSKNIQYF

J gene: TRBJ2-2
D gene: NA
clone size: NA
V gene: TRBV6-1
CDR3 DNA: TGTGCCAGCAGGGAACCCACCGGGGAGCTGTTTTTT
CDR3 protein: CASREPTGELFF

J gene: TRBJ2-3
D gene: NA
clone size: many
V gene: TRBV6-1
CDR3 DNA: TGTGCCAGCAGGGGTGACAGATACACAGATACGCAGTATTTT
CDR3 protein: CASRGDRYTDTQYF

J gene: TRBJ1-4
D gene: NA
clone size: many
V gene: TRBV28
CDR3 DNA: TGTGCCAGCAGTGAGGGACCGCTTAATGAAAAACTGTTTTTT
CDR3 protein: CASSEGPLNEKLFF

J gene: TRBJ2-5
D gene: TRBD2
clone size: NA
V gene: TRBV29-1
CDR3 DNA: TGCAGCGTTAACGGGGGGGGTACCGGAGAGACCCAGTACTTC
CDR3 protein: CSVNGGGTGETQYF

J gene: TRBJ2-7
D gene: NA
clone size: NA
V gene: TRBV20-1
CDR3 DNA: TGCAGTGCTGGGGAGGGGGAAGAGCAGTACTTC
CDR3 protein: CSAGEGEEQYF

J gene: TRBJ1-2
D gene: NA
clone size: few
V gene: TRBV10-3
CDR3 DNA: TGTGCCATCAGTGAGTCGTGGACAGTTCGGGCAAACTATGGCTACACCTTC
CDR3 protein: CAISESWTVRANYGYTF

J gene: TRBJ2-5
D gene: NA
clone size: many
V gene: TRBV7-9
CDR3 DNA: TGTGCCAGCAGCTTCGACGACTGGGAGACCCAGTACTTC
CDR3 protein: CASSFDDWETQYF

J gene: TRBJ1-2
D gene: TRBD1
clone size: many
V gene: TRBV24-1
CDR3 DNA: TGTGCCACCAGTCCAGGACAGGCCTTCGCTAACTATGGCTACACCTTC
CDR3 protein: CATSPGQAFANYGYTF

J gene: TRBJ2-3
D gene: NA
clone size: many
V gene: TRBV11-2
CDR3 DNA: TGTGCCAGCAGCCCCCGAGTTAGCTATCGCACAGATACGCAGTATTTT
CDR3 protein: CASSPRVSYRTDTQYF

J gene: TRBJ2-1
D gene: NA
clone size: NA
V gene: TRBV3-1
CDR3 DNA: TGTGCCAGCAGCCAAGTTGTGTCGGTGATAGGGTACAATGAGCAGTTCTTC
CDR3 protein: CASSQVVSVIGYNEQFF

J gene: TRBJ1-5
D gene: NA
clone size: many
V gene: TRBV12-3/TRBV12-4
CDR3 DNA: TGTGCCAGCAGTTTAGCGGATGGCAGGGTTCAGCCCCAGCATTTT
CDR3 protein: CASSLADGRVQPQHF

J gene: TRBJ2-7
D gene: TRBD2
clone size: many
V gene: TRBV2
CDR3 DNA: TGTGCCAGCAGTTTAGCGGGGACCACGAGGGAGCAGTACTTC
CDR3 protein: CASSLAGTTREQYF

J gene: TRBJ2-6
D gene: NA
clone size: NA
V gene: TRBV19
CDR3 DNA: TGTGCCAGTAGTCGTCAACTGGGCTCTGGGGCCAACGTCCTGACTTTC
CDR3 protein: CASSRQLGSGANVLTF

J gene: TRBJ1-5
D gene: TRBD1
clone size: many
V gene: TRBV18
CDR3 DNA: TGTGCCAGCTCACCACTTGACAGGGGGCGATGGTTTAGCAATCAGCCCCAGCATTTT
CDR3 protein: CASSPLDRGRWFSNQPQHF

J gene: TRBJ1-2
D gene: NA
clone size: many
V gene: TRBV20-1
CDR3 DNA: TGCAGTGCTAGCGTTCGCGGGGCTAACTATGGCTACACCTTC
CDR3 protein: CSASVRGANYGYTF

J gene: TRBJ1-2
D gene: TRBD1
clone size: NA
V gene: TRBV5-1
CDR3 DNA: TGCGCCAGCAGCTGGGCGGACAGGGGCTATGGCTACACCTTC
CDR3 protein: CASSWADRGYGYTF

J gene: TRBJ1-3
D gene: NA
clone size: NA
V gene: TRBV10-3
CDR3 DNA: TGTGCCATCCTCTCTGGAAACACCATATATTTT
CDR3 protein: CAILSGNTIYF